The clone carrying this T cell receptor (beta chain) was detected only a few times. Antigen: not known. These data come from a study of T-cell memory formation after mild COVID-19. Overall study context: Largely, the TCR clusters proved donor specific.

This CDR3 has 17 residues. Unmatched junction bases numbered 3, after V lost 0 bases and J lost 0 bases. The germline CDR1 and CDR2 sequences are SGHRS and YFSETQ. TCRdb recomputed calls from the 5' RACE reads with MiXCR, one row per CDR3 protein. The data show roughly 400,000 distinct CDR3 sequences, about 15% seen once. Overall study findings and caveats: Later expanders leaned CD4+, whereas clones that contracted between day 15 and 85 were balanced CD4/CD8. The study detected some responding clones in pre-infection memory, suggesting cross-reactive memory joined.

V gene TRBV5-1 combines with J gene TRBJ1-4, with 9 bases that match TRBD1. Sequencing was done on a sample of PBMCs or a T cell subset sorted from them (not recorded which). This receptor was obtained from a man in his late teens or twenties who had mild COVID-19 (a few samples of this study predate the infection). Cell type and time point are not known. This chain's CDR3 is CASSLGTGGATNEKLFF. CDR3 DNA: TGCGCCAGCAGCTTGGGAACAGGGGGCGCAACTAATGAAAAACTGTTTTTT. The complete variable domain, with remaining parts taken from reference TRBV5-1 and TRBJ1-4, reads KAGVTQTPRYLIKTRGQQVTLSCSPISGHRSVSWYQQTPGQGLQFLFEYFSETQRNKGNFPGRFSGRQFSNSRSEMNVSTLELGDSALYLCASSLGTGGATNEKLFFGSGTQLSVL.